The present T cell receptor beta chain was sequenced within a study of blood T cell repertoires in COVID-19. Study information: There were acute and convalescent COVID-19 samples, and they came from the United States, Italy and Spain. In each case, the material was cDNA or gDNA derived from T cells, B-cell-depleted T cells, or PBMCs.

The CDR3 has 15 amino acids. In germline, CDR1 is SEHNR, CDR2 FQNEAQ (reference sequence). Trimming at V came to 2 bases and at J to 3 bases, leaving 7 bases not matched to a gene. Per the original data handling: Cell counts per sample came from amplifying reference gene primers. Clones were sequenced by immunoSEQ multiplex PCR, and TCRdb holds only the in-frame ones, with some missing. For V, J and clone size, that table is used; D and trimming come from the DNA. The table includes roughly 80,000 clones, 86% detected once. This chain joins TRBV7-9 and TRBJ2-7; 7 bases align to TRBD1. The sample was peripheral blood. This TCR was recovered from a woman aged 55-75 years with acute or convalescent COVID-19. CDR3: CASSLLVRDSYEQYF. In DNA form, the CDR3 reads TGTGCCAGCAGCTTACTGGTCCGGGACAGCTACGAGCAGTACTTC.